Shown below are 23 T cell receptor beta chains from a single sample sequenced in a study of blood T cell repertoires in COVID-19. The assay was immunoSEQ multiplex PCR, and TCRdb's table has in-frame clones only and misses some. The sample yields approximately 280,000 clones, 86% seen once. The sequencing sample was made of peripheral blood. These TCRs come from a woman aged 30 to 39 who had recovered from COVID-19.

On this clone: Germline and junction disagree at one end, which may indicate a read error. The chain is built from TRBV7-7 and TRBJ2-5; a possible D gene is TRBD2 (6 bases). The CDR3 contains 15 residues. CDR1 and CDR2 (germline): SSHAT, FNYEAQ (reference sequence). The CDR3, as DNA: TGTGCTAGCAGTCCCCCCGGAGGGAGACAAGAGACCCAGTACTTC. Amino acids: CASSPPGGRQETQYF.

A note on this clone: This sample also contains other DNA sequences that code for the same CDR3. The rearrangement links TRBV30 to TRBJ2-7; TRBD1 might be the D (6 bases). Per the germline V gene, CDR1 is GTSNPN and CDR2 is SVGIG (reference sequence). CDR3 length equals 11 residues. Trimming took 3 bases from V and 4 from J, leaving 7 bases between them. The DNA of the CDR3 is TGTGCCTGGAGGACAGGTTACGAGCAGTACTTC. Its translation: CAWRTGYEQYF.

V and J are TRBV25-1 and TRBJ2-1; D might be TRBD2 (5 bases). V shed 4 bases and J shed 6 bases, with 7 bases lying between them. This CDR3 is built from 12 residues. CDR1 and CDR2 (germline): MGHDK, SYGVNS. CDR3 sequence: CASSATSNEQFF. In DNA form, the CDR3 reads TGTGCCAGCAGTGCAACTAGCAATGAGCAGTTCTTC.

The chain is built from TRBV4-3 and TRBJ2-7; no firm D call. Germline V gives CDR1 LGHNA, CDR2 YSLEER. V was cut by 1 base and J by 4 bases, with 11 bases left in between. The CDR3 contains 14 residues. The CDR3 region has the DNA TGCGCCAGCAGCCAAGTCCTCGGGTTTTACGAGCAGTACTTC. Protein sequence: CASSQVLGFYEQYF.

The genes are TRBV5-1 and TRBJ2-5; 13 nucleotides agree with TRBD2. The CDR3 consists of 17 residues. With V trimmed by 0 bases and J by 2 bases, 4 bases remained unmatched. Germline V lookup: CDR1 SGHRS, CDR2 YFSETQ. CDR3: CASSLGLAGGYQETQYF. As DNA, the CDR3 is TGCGCCAGCAGCTTGGGACTAGCGGGAGGATATCAAGAGACCCAGTACTTC.

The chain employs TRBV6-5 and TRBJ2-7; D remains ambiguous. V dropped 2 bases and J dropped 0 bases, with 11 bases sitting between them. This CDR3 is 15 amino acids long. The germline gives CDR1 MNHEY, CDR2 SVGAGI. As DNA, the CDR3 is TGTGCCAGCAGTTACCGGAGTGGCGGCTCCTACGAGCAGTACTTC. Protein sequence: CASSYRSGGSYEQYF.

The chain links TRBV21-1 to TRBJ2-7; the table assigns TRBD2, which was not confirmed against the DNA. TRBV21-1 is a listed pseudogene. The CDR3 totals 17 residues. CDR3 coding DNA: TGTGCCAGCAGCCCCCGCTTGTTGCTAGCGTTGGCCTACGAGCAGTACTTC. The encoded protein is CASSPRLLLALAYEQYF.

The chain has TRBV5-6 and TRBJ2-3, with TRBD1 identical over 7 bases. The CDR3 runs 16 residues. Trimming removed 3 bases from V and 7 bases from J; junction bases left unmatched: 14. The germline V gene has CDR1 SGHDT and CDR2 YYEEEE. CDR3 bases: TGTGCCAGCAGCTCCGTGGGACAGAGGCTTATTTATACGCAGTATTTT. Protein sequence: CASSSVGQRLIYTQYF.

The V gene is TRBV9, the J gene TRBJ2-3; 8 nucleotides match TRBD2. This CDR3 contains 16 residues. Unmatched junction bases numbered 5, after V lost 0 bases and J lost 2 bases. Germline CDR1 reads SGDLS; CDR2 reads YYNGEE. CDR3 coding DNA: TGTGCCAGCAGCGTAGGCCCGGGAGGGCTCACAGATACGCAGTATTTT. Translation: CASSVGPGGLTDTQYF.

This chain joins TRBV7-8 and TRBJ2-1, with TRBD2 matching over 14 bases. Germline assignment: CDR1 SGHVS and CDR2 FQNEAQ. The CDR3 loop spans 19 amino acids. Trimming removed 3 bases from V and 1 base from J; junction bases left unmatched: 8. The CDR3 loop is CASSLSWGTSGRSYNEQFF. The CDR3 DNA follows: TGTGCCAGCAGCTTGTCTTGGGGGACTAGCGGGAGATCCTACAATGAGCAGTTCTTC.

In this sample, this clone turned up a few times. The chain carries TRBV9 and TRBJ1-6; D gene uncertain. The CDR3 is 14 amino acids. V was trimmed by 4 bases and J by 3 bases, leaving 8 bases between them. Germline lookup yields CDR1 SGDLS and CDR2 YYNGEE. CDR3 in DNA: TGTGCCAGCAGCCGAGGAAACTATAATTCACCCCTCCACTTT. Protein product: CASSRGNYNSPLHF.

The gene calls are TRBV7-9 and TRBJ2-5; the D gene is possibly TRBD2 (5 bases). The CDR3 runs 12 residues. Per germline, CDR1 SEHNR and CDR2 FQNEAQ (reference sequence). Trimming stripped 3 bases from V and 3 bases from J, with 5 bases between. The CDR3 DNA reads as TGTGCCAGCAGCTTTAGCGAAGAGACCCAGTACTTC. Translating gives CASSFSEETQYF.

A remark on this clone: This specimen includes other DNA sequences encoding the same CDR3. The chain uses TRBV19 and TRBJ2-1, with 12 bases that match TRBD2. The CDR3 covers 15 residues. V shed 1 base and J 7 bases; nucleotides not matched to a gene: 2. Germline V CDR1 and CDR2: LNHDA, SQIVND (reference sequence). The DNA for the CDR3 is TGTGCCAGTAGTATAGGCCTAGCGGGGGGGAATGAGCAGTTCTTC. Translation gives CASSIGLAGGNEQFF.

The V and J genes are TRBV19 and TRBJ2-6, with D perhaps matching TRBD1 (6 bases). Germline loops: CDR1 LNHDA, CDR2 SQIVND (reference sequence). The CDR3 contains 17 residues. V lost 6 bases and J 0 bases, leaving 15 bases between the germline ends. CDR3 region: CASRSGHSGSGANVLTF. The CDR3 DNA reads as TGTGCCAGTAGATCGGGACACTCGGGCTCTGGGGCCAACGTCCTGACTTTC.

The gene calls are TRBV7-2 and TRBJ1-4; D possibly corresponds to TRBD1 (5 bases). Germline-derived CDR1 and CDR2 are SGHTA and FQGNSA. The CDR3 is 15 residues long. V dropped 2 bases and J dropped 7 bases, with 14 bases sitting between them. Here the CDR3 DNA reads TGTGCCAGCAGCTTATTAGGGGCGGGGGGTGAAAAACTGTTTTTT. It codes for CASSLLGAGGEKLFF. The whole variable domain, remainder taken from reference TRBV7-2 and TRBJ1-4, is GAGVSQSPSNKVTEKGKDVELRCDPISGHTALYWYRQSLGQGLEFLIYFQGNSAPDKSGLPSDRFSAERTGGSVSTLTIQRTQQEDSAVYLCASSLLGAGGEKLFFGSGTQLSVL.

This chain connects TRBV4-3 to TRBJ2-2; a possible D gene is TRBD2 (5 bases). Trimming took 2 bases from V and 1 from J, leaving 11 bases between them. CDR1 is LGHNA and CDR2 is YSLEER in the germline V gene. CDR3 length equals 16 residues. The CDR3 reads CASSQPISGNTGELFF. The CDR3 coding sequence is TGCGCCAGCAGCCAACCCATAAGCGGGAACACCGGGGAGCTGTTTTTT.

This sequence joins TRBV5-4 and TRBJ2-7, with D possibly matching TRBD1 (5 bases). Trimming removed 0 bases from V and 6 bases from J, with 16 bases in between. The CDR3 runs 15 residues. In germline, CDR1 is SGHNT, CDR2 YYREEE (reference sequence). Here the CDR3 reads CASSLGSGSLTEQYF. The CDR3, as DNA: TGTGCCAGCAGCTTGGGATCAGGGTCTTTAACCGAGCAGTACTTC. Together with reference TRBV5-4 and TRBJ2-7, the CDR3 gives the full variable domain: ETGVTQSPTHLIKTRGQQVTLRCSSQSGHNTVSWYQQALGQGPQFIFQYYREEENGRGNFPPRFSGLQFPNYSSELNVNALELDDSALYLCASSLGSGSLTEQYFGPGTRLTVT.

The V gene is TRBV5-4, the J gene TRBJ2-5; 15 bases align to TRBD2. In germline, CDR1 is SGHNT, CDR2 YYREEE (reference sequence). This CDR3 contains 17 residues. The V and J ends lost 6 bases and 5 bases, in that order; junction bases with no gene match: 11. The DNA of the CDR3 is TGTGCCAGCAACCCCGGACTAGCGGGGGGGCTGGATGAGACCCAGTACTTC. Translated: CASNPGLAGGLDETQYF. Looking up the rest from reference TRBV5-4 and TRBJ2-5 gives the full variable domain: ETGVTQSPTHLIKTRGQQVTLRCSSQSGHNTVSWYQQALGQGPQFIFQYYREEENGRGNFPPRFSGLQFPNYSSELNVNALELDDSALYLCASNPGLAGGLDETQYFGPGTRLLVL.

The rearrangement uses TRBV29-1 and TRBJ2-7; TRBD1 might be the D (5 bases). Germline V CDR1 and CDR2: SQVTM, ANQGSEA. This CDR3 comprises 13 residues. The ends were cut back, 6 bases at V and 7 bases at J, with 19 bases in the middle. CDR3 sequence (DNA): TGCAGCGTACGAAACCCAGGGTTGTCGGAGCAGTACTTC. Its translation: CSVRNPGLSEQYF.

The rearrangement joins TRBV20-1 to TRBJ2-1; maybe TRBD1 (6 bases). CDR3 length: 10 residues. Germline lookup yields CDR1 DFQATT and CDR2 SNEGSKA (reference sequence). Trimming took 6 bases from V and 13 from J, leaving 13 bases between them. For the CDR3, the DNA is TGCAGTGCACTCAGGGGAACCCAGTTCTTC. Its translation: CSALRGTQFF.

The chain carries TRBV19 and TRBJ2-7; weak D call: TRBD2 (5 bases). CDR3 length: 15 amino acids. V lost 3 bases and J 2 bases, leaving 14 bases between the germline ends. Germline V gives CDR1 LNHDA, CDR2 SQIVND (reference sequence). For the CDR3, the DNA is TGTGCCAGTAGTATTTGGCGTTCCGGGGCCTACGAGCAGTACTTC. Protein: CASSIWRSGAYEQYF.

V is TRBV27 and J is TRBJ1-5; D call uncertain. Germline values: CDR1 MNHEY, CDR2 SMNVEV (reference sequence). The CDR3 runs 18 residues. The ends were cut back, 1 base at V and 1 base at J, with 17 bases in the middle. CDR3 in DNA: TGTGCCAGCAGTTTATTGAAAAAGTGGGGAGGGAGCAATCAGCCCCAGCATTTT. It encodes CASSLLKKWGGSNQPQHF.

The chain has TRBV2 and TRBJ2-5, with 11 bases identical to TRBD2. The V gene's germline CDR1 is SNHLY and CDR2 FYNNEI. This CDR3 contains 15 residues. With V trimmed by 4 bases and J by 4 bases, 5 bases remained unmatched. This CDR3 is CASSVLAGVRETQYF. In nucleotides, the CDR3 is TGTGCCAGCAGTGTACTAGCGGGAGTAAGAGAGACCCAGTACTTC.